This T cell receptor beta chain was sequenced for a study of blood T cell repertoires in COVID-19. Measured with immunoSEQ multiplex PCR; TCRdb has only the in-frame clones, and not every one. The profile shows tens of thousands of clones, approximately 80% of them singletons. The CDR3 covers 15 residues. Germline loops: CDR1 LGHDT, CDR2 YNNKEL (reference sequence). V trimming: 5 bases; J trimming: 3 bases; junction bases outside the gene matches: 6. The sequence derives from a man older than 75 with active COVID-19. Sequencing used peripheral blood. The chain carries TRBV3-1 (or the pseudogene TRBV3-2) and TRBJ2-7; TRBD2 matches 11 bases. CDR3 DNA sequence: TGTGCCAGCAGCAAGGGACTAGCGGAAAGCTACGAGCAGTACTTC. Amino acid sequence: CASSKGLAESYEQYF.